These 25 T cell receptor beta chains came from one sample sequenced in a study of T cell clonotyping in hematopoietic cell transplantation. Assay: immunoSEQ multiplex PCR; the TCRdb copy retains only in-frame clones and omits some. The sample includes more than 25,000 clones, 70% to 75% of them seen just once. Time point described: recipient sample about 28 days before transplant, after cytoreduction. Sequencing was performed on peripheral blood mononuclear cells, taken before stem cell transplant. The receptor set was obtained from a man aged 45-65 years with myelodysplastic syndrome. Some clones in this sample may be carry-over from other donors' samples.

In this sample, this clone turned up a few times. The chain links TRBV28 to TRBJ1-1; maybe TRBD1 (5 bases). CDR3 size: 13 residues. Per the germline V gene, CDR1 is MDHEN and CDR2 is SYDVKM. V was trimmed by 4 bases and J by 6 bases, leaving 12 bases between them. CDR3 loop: CASSWGNGAEAFF. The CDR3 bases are TGTGCCAGCAGTTGGGGGAATGGAGCTGAAGCTTTCTTT.

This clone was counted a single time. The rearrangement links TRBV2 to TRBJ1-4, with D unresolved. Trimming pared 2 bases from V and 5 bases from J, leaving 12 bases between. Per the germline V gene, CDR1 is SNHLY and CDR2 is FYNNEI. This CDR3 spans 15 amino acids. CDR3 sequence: CASSESGFTNEKLFF. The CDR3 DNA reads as TGTGCCAGCAGTGAAAGCGGTTTTACAAATGAAAAACTGTTTTTT. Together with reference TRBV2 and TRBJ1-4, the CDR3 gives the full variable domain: EPEVTQTPSHQVTQMGQEVILRCVPISNHLYFYWYRQILGQKVEFLVSFYNNEISEKSEIFDDQFSVERPDGSNFTLKIRSTKLEDSAMYFCASSESGFTNEKLFFGSGTQLSVL.

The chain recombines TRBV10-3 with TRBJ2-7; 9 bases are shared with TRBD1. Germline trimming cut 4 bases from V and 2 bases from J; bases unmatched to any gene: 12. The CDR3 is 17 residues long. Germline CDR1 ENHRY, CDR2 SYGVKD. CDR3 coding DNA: TGTGCCATCAGTGGACCGGGACAGGGCCTCAGCCCCTACGAGCAGTACTTC. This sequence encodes CAISGPGQGLSPYEQYF.

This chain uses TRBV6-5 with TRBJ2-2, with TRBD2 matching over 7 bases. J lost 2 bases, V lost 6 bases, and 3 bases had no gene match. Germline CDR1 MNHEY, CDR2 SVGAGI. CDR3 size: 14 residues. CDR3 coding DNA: TGTGCCAGCAGCAGGGACTACAACACCGGGGAGCTGTTTTTT. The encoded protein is CASSRDYNTGELFF.

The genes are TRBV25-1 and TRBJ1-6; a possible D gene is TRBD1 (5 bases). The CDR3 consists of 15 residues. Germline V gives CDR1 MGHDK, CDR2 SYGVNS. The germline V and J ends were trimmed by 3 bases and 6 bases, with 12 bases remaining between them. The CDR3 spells CASSDMTGGNSPLHF. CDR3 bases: TGTGCCAGCAGTGATATGACCGGGGGTAATTCACCCCTCCACTTT.

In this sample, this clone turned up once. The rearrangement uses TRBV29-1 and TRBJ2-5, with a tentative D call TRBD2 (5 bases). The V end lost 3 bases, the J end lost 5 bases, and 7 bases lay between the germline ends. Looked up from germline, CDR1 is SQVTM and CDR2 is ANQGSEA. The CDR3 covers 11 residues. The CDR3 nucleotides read TGCAGCGTTGACGGCGGGGAGACCCAGTACTTC. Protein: CSVDGGETQYF. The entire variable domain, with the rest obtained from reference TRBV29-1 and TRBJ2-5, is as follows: SAVISQKPSRDICQRGTSLTIQCQVDSQVTMMFWYRQQPGQSLTLIATANQGSEATYESGFVIDKFPISRPNLTFSTLTVSNMSPEDSSIYLCSVDGGETQYFGPGTRLLVL.

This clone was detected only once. The CDR3 coding sequence is TGTGCAATTAGCGGACAGAAAGAGACCCAGTACTTC. Translated, it gives CAISGQKETQYF. This chain links TRBV28 with TRBJ2-5; the D call may be TRBD1 or TRBD2 (6 bases each). Per germline, CDR1 MDHEN and CDR2 SYDVKM. The length of the CDR3 is 12 residues.

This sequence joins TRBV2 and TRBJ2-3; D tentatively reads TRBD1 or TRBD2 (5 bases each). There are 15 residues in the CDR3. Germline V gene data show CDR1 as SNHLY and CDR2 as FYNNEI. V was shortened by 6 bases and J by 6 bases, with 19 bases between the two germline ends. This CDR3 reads CASRPTAAGWDTQYF. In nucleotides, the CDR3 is TGTGCCAGCAGACCGACAGCGGCCGGTTGGGATACGCAGTATTTT.

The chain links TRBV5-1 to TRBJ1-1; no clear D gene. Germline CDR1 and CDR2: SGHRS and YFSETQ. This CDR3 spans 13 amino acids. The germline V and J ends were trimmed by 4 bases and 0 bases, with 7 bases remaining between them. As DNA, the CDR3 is TGCGCCAGCAGCGGGTCCATGAACACTGAAGCTTTCTTT. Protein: CASSGSMNTEAFF.

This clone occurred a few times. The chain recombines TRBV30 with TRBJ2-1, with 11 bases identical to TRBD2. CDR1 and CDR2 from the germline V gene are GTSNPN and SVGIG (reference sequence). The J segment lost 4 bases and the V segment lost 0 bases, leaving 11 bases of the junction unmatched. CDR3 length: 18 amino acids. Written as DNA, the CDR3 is TGTGCCTGGAGTGTAAGCGGGAGATTAGCGGGAGGGTACAATGAGCAGTTCTTC. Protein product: CAWSVSGRLAGGYNEQFF.

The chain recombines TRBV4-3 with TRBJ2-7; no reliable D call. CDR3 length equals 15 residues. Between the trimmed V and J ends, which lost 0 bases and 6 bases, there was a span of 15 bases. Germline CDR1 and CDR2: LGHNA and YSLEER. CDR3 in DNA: TGCGCCAGCAGCCAAGATTGGGCCCTCCATTCCGAGCAGTACTTC. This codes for CASSQDWALHSEQYF.

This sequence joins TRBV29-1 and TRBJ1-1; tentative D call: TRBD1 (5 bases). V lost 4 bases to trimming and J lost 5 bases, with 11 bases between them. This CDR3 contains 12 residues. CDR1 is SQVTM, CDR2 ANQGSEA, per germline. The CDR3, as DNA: TGCAGCGTTGCTCGGCAGGGAACTGAAGCTTTCTTT. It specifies CSVARQGTEAFF.

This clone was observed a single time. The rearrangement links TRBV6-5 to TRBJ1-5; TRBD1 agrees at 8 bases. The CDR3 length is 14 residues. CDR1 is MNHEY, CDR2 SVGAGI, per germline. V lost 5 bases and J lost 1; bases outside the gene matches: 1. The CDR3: CASSPGGSNQPQHF. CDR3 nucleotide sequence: TGTGCCAGCAGTCCAGGGGGCAGCAATCAGCCCCAGCATTTT.

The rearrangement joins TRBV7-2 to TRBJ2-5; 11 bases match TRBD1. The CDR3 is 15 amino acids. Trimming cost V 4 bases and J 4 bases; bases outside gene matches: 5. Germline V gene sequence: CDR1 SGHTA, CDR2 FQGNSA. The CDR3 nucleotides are TGTGCCAGCAGCTCCGGGACAGGGGGTCGAGAGACCCAGTACTTC. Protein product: CASSSGTGGRETQYF. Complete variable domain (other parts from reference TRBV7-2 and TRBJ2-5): GAGVSQSPSNKVTEKGKDVELRCDPISGHTALYWYRQSLGQGLEFLIYFQGNSAPDKSGLPSDRFSAERTGGSVSTLTIQRTQQEDSAVYLCASSSGTGGRETQYFGPGTRLLVL.

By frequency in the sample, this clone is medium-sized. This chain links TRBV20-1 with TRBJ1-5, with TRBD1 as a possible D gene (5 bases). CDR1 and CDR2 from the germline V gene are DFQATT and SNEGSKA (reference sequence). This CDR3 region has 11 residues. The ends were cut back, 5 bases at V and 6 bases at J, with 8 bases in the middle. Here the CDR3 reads CSAGGAQPQHF. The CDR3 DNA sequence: TGCAGTGCTGGGGGAGCTCAGCCCCAGCATTTT.

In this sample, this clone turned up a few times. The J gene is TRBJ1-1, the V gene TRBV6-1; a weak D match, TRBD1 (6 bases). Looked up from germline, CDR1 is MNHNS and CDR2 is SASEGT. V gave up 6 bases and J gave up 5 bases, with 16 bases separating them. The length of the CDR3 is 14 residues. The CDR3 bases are TGTGCCAGCAGAAGGACTACAGGGCAGACTGAAGCTTTCTTT. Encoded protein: CASRRTTGQTEAFF.

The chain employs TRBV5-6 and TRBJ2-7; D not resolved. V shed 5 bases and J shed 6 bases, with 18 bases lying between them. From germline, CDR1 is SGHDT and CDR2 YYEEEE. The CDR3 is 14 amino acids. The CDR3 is CASRFGLQSGEQYF. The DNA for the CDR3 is TGTGCCAGCAGATTCGGGCTCCAGAGTGGCGAGCAGTACTTC.

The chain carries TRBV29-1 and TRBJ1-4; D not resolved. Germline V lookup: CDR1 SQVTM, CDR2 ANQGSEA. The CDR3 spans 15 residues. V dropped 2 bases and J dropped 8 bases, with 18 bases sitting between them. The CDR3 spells CSVESNWVGREKLFF. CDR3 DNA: TGCAGCGTTGAAAGCAACTGGGTTGGAAGGGAAAAACTGTTTTTT.

CDR3 amino acids: CASSQGGEQYF. In DNA form, the CDR3 reads TGTGCCAGCAGCCAAGGAGGCGAGCAGTACTTC. The chain employs TRBV6-5 and TRBJ2-7, with D possibly being TRBD2 (5 bases). Per germline, CDR1 MNHEY and CDR2 SVGAGI. The CDR3 runs to 11 residues. Trimming removed 6 bases from V and 6 bases from J, with 9 bases in between.

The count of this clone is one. The CDR3 bases are TGTGCCAGCAGCGTAGATGGCAAAAAACTGTTTTTT. Its protein product is CASSVDGKKLFF. The rearrangement joins TRBV9 to TRBJ1-4; the D is unclear. The germline CDR1 and CDR2 sequences are SGDLS and YYNGEE. The CDR3 extends over 12 amino acids. V dropped 0 bases and J dropped 9 bases, with 6 bases sitting between them.

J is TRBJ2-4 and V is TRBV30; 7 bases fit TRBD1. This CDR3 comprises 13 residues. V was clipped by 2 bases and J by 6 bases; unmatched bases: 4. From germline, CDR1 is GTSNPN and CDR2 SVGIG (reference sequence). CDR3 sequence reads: CAWSSGGRNIQYF. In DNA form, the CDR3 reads TGTGCCTGGAGTTCAGGGGGTAGAAACATTCAGTACTTC.

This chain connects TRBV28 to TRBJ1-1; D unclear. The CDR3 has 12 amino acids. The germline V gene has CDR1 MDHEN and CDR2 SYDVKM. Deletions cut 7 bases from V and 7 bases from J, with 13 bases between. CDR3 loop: CASNPGSREAFF. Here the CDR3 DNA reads TGTGCCAGCAACCCAGGCAGCCGTGAAGCTTTCTTT.

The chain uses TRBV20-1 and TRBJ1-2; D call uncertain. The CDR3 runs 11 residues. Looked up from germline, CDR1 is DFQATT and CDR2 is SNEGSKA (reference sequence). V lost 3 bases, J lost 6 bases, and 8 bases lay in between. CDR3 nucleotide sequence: TGCAGTGCTAGGCGGGGTGATGGCTACACCTTC. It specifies CSARRGDGYTF.

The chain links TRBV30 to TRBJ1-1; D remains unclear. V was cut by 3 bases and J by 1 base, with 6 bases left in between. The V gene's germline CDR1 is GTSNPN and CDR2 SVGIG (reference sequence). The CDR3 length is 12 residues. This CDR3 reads CAWSVGNTEAFF. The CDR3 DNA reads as TGTGCCTGGAGCGTGGGGAACACTGAAGCTTTCTTT.

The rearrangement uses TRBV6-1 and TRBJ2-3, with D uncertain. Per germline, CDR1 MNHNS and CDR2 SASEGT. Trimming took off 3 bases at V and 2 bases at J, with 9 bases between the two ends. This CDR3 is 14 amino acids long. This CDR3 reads CASSEFRFTDTQYF. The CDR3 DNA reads TGTGCCAGCAGTGAGTTCAGGTTCACAGATACGCAGTATTTT.